Listed below are T cell receptor beta chains from one sample, sequenced in a study of shared clonotypes between healthy human individuals. Assay used: immunoSEQ multiplex PCR; TCRdb lists only in-frame clones, some missing. Among more than 1.2 million clones, approximately 98.5% were seen once, and the ten largest hold approximately 0.38%. Sequencing was performed on naive CD4+ T cells sorted from blood. Every receptor here comes from a man younger than 40 in good health. Both conserved end residues are part of each CDR3. Fields, in order: V gene, clone size, D gene, J gene, CDR3 DNA, CDR3 protein. The D gene is left open where the match is weak. Clone size is given for some rows only: seen once, a few or many times, or a class if the clone is expanded.

>TRBV6-1|.|.|TRBJ1-5
TGTGCCAGCAGTGTAGGGGTCCCAGCCTCGCAGCCCCAGCATTTT
CASSVGVPASQPQHF
>TRBV5-1|.|.|TRBJ1-1
TGCGCCAGCAGCTTGCTGTGGGGGAAGAACACTGAAGCTTTCTTT
CASSLLWGKNTEAFF
>TRBV15|once|.|TRBJ1-4
TGTGCCACCAGCAGGGGGAGAGGGGCGGGTGAAAAACTGTTTTTT
CATSRGRGAGEKLFF
>TRBV19|.|.|TRBJ2-3
TGTGCCAGTACTAAGACTGTGCGCACAGATACGCAGTATTTT
CASTKTVRTDTQYF
>TRBV5-4|.|.|TRBJ2-7
TGTGCCAGCAGCTTCTTCCAGGCCGCTTACAATTACGAGCAGTACTTC
CASSFFQAAYNYEQYF
>TRBV9|.|TRBD1|TRBJ2-4
TGTGCCAGCAGCGTAGCTTTAACCGGGACAGAAAACATTCAGTACTTC
CASSVALTGTENIQYF
>TRBV5-1|.|.|TRBJ1-1
TGCGCCAGCATCGGGTTACGGAGCACTGAAGCTTTCTTT
CASIGLRSTEAFF
>TRBV27|.|TRBD2|TRBJ2-1
TGTGCCAGCAGTAAACTAGCGGGAGTCATCAATGAGCAGTTCTTC
CASSKLAGVINEQFF
>TRBV5-1|.|.|TRBJ2-5
TGCGCCAGCACTCGGGAGACGAAAGGAGAGACCCAGTACTTC
CASTRETKGETQYF
>TRBV6-5|.|.|TRBJ1-2
TGTGCCAGCAGTTACTCGACAGACTATGGCTACACCTTC
CASSYSTDYGYTF
>TRBV30|.|.|TRBJ2-1
TGTGCCTGGAGTTTCAGCGGTAGCGCACACAATGAGCAGTTCTTC
CAWSFSGSAHNEQFF
>TRBV5-8|.|.|TRBJ1-5
TGTGCCAGCAGCTTTCGTCGCTCGGGGGTCCATCAGCCCCAGCATTTT
CASSFRRSGVHQPQHF
>TRBV9|.|.|TRBJ2-3
TGTGCCAGCAGCGTAGTGAACGGTTGGACAGCGCCGAACACAGATACGCAGTATTTT
CASSVVNGWTAPNTDTQYF
>TRBV5-1|.|TRBD1|TRBJ1-4
TGCGCCAGCAGCTCCGTAGGGACAGGGGGCCTTGAAAAACTGTTTTTT
CASSSVGTGGLEKLFF
>TRBV29-1|.|.|TRBJ2-1
TGCAGCGTTGAAACGGGAGCCTACAATGAGCAGTTCTTC
CSVETGAYNEQFF
>TRBV18|.|.|TRBJ2-7
TGTGCCAGCTCAATCCAGGGGAAGGTCGACGAGCAGTACTTC
CASSIQGKVDEQYF
>TRBV25-1|once|.|TRBJ1-1
TGTGCCAGCAATCACGTTTTGAACACTGAAGCTTTCTTT
CASNHVLNTEAFF
>TRBV15|once|.|TRBJ2-7
TGTGCCACCAGCAGATCTAACAGGGTAACCTACGAGCAGTACTTC
CATSRSNRVTYEQYF
>TRBV7-6|.|.|TRBJ1-5
TGTGCCAGCAGCTTAATGGCTCCGGGGGGCAATCAGCCCCAGCATTTT
CASSLMAPGGNQPQHF
>TRBV19|.|.|TRBJ1-2
TGTGCCAGTAGAACCTTTGAAGACTATGGCTACACCTTC
CASRTFEDYGYTF
>TRBV5-3|.|.|TRBJ2-3
TGTGCCAGAAGCTTTAAGTGGAGTGACAGGATCACAGATACGCAGTATTTT
CARSFKWSDRITDTQYF
>TRBV11-3|.|TRBD1|TRBJ2-1
TGTGCCAGCAGCCCGGGACAGGGGAGGCCATTTGAGCAGTTCTTC
CASSPGQGRPFEQFF
>TRBV9|.|.|TRBJ2-1
TGTGCCAGCAGCGTAGCCGGCAGGGATTATTGGTCCTACAATGAGCAGTTCTTC
CASSVAGRDYWSYNEQFF
>TRBV7-2|.|TRBD1|TRBJ2-5
TGTGCCGCAGGGGGCGCAGGTGAGACCCAGTACTTC
CAAGGAGETQYF
>TRBV4-1|.|.|TRBJ1-3
TGCGCCAGCAGCCAAGACTTACAGGGCGCCTCTGGAAACACCATATATTTT
CASSQDLQGASGNTIYF
>TRBV7-8|.|.|TRBJ2-5
TGTGCCAGCAGCCTACTCCCTCAAGAGACCCAGTACTTC
CASSLLPQETQYF
>TRBV25-1|.|.|TRBJ1-5
TGTGCCAGCAGTCTTGATGGCAGGGCTCAGCCCCAGCATTTT
CASSLDGRAQPQHF
>TRBV11-3|.|.|TRBJ2-2
TGTGCCAGCAGCTTAGGGTTGGGCGGGGAGCTGTTTTTT
CASSLGLGGELFF
>TRBV11-3|.|.|TRBJ2-1
TGTGCCAGCACCCCCCTCTCCTACAATGAGCAGTTCTTC
CASTPLSYNEQFF
>TRBV9|.|TRBD2|TRBJ2-1
TGTGCCAGCAGCGTGACTAGCGGGAGGATTCATGAGCAGTTCTTC
CASSVTSGRIHEQFF
>TRBV21-1|.|.|TRBJ1-3
TGTGCCAGCAGCAAGAGAAGTGGCGACATACCTGGAAACACCATATATTTT
CASSKRSGDIPGNTIYF
>TRBV19|.|.|TRBJ2-7
TGTGCCAGTAGGCCACGGCTCCCCGCCTACGAGCAGTACTTC
CASRPRLPAYEQYF
>TRBV7-9|.|.|TRBJ1-4
TGTGCCAGCAGCTTACCTGCAACTAATGAAAAACTGTTTTTT
CASSLPATNEKLFF
>TRBV10-1|.|.|TRBJ1-1
TGCGCCAGCAAAGGTCCGAACACTGAAGCTTTCTTT
CASKGPNTEAFF
>TRBV11-2|.|.|TRBJ2-7
TGTGCCAGCAGCCCATTCCGGGATTTACACTCAGACTCCTACGAGCAGTACTTC
CASSPFRDLHSDSYEQYF
>TRBV5-1|.|.|TRBJ1-1
TGCGCCAGCAGCTTTGGTCGGGTCCAGGTTGGTATGATGAACACTGAAGCTTTCTTT
CASSFGRVQVGMMNTEAFF
>TRBV29-1|.|.|TRBJ2-1
TGCAGCGTTTCCCTTCCGGGCCGACCGTCCTACAATGAGCAGTTCTTC
CSVSLPGRPSYNEQFF
>TRBV15|once|TRBD2|TRBJ2-7
TGTGCCACCAGCAGAGTAGCGGGAGGGAGCTCCTACGAGCAGTACTTC
CATSRVAGGSSYEQYF
>TRBV9|.|.|TRBJ2-2
TGTGCCAGCAGCGTAGACCGGGGGTCAGTTCCCATGAACACCGGGGAGCTGTTTTTT
CASSVDRGSVPMNTGELFF
>TRBV27|.|.|TRBJ2-1
TGTGCCAGCAGTTTAGCTCATTACAATGAGCAGTTCTTC
CASSLAHYNEQFF
>TRBV9|.|.|TRBJ1-3
TGTGCCAGCCGAGACTCGGGGCCAGGAAACACCATATATTTT
CASRDSGPGNTIYF
>TRBV5-1|.|.|TRBJ2-7
TGCGCCAGCAGCTTGGTAGGCGGGACGAGCTCCTACGAGCAGTACTTC
CASSLVGGTSSYEQYF
>TRBV6-1|.|TRBD1|TRBJ1-5
TGTGCCAGCAGTGAATACGGGACAGGGCTTAATCAGCCCCAGCATTTT
CASSEYGTGLNQPQHF
>TRBV14|.|.|TRBJ2-7
TGTGCCAGCAGCCAAGAGAATCGTTTCGACGAGCAGTACTTC
CASSQENRFDEQYF
>TRBV30|.|TRBD1|TRBJ1-5
TGTGCCTGGAGTCGGGACAGGTTAAGCCTTAGCAATCAGCCCCAGCATTTT
CAWSRDRLSLSNQPQHF
>TRBV19|.|TRBD1|TRBJ2-2
TGTGCCAGTAGTCGGGACAGGTACACCGGGGAGCTGTTTTTT
CASSRDRYTGELFF
>TRBV5-1|.|TRBD2|TRBJ2-5
TGCGCCAGCAGCATGGGGACTAGCGGGGGGCAGACCCAGTACTTC
CASSMGTSGGQTQYF
>TRBV4-1|once|.|TRBJ2-3
TGCGCCAGCAGCCAAGTCAGGGCCAGCACAGATACGCAGTATTTT
CASSQVRASTDTQYF
>TRBV28|.|.|TRBJ2-7
TGTGCCAGCAGGCGAAACTCCTACGAGCAGTACTTC
CASRRNSYEQYF
>TRBV28|.|.|TRBJ2-7
TGTGCCAGCAACACGCGTCCAGGCTACGAGCAGTACTTC
CASNTRPGYEQYF